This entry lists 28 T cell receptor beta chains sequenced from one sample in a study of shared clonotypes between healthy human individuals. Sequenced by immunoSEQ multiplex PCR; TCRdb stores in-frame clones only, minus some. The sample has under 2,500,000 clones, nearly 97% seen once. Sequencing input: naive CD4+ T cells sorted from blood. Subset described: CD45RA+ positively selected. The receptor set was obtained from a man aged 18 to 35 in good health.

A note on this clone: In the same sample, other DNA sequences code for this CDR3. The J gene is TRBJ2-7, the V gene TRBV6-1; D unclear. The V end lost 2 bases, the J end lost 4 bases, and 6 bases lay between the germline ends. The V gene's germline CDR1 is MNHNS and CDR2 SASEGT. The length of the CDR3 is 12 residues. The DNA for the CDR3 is TGTGCCAGCAGTGAATCGGGTTACGAGCAGTACTTC. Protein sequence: CASSESGYEQYF.

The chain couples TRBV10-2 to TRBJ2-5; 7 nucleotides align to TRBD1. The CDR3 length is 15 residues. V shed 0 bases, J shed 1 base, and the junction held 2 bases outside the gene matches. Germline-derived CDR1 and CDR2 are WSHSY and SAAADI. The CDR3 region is CASSESRTGQETQYF. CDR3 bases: TGCGCCAGCAGTGAGTCGAGGACAGGCCAAGAGACCCAGTACTTC.

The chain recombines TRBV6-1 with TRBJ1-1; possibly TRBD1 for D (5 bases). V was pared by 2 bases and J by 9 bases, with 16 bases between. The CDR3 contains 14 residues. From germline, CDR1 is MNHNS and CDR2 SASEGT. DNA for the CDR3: TGTGCCAGCAGTGAATCGCCAGGGCTACTACAAGCTTTCTTT. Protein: CASSESPGLLQAFF.

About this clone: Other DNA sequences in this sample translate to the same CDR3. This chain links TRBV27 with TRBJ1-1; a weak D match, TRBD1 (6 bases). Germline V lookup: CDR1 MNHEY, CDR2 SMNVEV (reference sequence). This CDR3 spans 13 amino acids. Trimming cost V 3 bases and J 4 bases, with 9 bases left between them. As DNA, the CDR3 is TGTGCCAGCAGTTTCAGGGGAGGCACTGAAGCTTTCTTT. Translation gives CASSFRGGTEAFF.

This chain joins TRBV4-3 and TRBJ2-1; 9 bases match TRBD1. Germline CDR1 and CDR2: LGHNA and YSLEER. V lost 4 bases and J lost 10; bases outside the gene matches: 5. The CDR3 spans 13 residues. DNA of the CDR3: TGCGCCAGCAGCCTACAGGGGGCGGAGGAGCAGTTCTTC. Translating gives CASSLQGAEEQFF.

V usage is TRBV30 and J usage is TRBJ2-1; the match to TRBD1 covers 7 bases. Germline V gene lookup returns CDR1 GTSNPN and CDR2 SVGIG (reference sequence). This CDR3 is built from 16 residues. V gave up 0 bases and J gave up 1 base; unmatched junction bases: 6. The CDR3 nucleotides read TGTGCCTGGAGTGTACAGGGGCGATCATCCTACAATGAGCAGTTCTTC. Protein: CAWSVQGRSSYNEQFF.

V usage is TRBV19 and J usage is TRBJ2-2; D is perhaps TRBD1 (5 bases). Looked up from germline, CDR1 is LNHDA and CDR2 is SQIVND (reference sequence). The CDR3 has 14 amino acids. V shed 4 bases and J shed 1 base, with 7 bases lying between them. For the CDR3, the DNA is TGTGCCAGTAGTACCACAGGGAACACCGGGGAGCTGTTTTTT. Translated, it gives CASSTTGNTGELFF.

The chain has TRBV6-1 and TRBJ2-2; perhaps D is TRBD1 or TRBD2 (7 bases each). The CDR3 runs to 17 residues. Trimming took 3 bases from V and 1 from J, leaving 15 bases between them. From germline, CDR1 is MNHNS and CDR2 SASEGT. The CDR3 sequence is CASSEGRGRGNTGELFF. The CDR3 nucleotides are TGTGCCAGCAGTGAGGGGAGGGGGCGAGGGAACACCGGGGAGCTGTTTTTT.

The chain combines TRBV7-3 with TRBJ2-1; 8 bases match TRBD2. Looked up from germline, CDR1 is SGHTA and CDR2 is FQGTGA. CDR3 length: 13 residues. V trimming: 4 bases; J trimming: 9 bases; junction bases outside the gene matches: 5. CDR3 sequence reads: CASSSPAGGEQFF. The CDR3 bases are TGTGCCAGCAGCTCCCCGGCGGGGGGTGAGCAGTTCTTC.

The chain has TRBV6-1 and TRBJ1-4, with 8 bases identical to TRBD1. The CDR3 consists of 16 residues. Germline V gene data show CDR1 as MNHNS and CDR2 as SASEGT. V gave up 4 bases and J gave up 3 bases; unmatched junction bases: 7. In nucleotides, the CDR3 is TGTGCCAGCAGTGGAGACAGGGGTTGGTCTAATGAAAAACTGTTTTTT. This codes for CASSGDRGWSNEKLFF.

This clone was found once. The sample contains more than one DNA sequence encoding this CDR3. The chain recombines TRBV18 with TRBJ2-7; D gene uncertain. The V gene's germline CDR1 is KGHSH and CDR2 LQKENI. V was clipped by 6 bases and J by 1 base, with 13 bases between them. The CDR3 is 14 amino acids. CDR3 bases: TGTGCCAGCTCTCCCGCCGGCAGGTCCTACGAGCAGTACTTC. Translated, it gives CASSPAGRSYEQYF.

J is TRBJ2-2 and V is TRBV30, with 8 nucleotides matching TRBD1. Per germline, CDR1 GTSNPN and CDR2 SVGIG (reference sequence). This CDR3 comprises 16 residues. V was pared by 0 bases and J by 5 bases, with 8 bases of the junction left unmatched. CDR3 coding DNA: TGTGCCTGGAGTGTCCCCAGGGGGCGAGGAACCGGGGAGCTGTTTTTT. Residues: CAWSVPRGRGTGELFF.

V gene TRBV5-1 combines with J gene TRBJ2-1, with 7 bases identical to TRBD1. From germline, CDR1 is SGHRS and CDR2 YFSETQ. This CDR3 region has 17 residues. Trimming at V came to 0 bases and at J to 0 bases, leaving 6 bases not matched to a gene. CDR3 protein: CASSLEAGGSSYNEQFF. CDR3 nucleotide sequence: TGCGCCAGCAGCTTGGAGGCAGGGGGTAGCTCCTACAATGAGCAGTTCTTC.

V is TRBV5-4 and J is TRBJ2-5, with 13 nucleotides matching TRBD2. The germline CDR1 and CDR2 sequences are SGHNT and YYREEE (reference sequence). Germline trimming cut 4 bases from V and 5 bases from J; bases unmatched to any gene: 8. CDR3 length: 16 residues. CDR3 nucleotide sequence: TGTGCCAGCAGCGGCGGGACTAGCGGGAAGTGGGAGACCCAGTACTTC. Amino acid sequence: CASSGGTSGKWETQYF.

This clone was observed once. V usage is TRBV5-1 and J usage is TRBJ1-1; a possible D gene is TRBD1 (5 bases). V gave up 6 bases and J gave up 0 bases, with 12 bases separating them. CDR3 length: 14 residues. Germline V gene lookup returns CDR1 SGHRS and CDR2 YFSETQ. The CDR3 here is CASNGGRMNTEAFF. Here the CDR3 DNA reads TGCGCCAGCAACGGGGGACGGATGAACACTGAAGCTTTCTTT.

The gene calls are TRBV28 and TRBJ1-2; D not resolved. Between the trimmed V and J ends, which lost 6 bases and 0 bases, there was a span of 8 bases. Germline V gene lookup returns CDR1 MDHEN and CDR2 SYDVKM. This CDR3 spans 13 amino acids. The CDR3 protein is CASRATANYGYTF. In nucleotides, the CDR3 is TGTGCCAGCAGGGCCACAGCTAACTATGGCTACACCTTC.

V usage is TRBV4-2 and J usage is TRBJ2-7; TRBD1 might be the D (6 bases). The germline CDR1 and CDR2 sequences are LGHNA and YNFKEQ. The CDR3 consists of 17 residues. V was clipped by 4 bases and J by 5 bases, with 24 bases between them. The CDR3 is CASSPILKGQGNNEQYF. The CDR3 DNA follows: TGTGCCAGCAGCCCCATACTAAAGGGTCAGGGGAACAACGAGCAGTACTTC.

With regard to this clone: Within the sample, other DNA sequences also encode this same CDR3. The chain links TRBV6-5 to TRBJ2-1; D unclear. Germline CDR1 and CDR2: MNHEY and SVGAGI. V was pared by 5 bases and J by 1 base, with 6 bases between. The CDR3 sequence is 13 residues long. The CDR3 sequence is CASSRGSYNEQFF. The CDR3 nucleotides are TGTGCCAGCAGTCGCGGTTCCTACAATGAGCAGTTCTTC.

In DNA, the CDR3 is TGTGCCAGCAGCTCCGGTGGACTAGCGGGAACCAGCTCCTACAATGAGCAGTTCTTC. It codes for CASSSGGLAGTSSYNEQFF. J is TRBJ2-1 and V is TRBV7-9, with 12 nucleotides matching TRBD2. Germline V gene data show CDR1 as SEHNR and CDR2 as FQNEAQ (reference sequence). This CDR3 has 19 residues. Germline trimming cut 4 bases from V and 0 bases from J; bases unmatched to any gene: 10.

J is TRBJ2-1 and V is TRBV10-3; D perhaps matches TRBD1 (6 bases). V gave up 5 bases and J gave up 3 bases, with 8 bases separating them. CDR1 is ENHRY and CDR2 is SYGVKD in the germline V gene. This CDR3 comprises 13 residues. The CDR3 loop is CAISRDIYNEQFF. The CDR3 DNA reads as TGTGCCATCAGTCGGGACATCTACAATGAGCAGTTCTTC.

The CDR3 is CASSRGVTNTGELFF. The CDR3 region has the DNA TGTGCCAGCAGCCGAGGGGTCACGAACACCGGGGAGCTGTTTTTT. The J gene is TRBJ2-2, the V gene TRBV14; the D call may be TRBD1 or TRBD2 (5 bases each). Germline V gives CDR1 SGHDN, CDR2 FVKESK. Trimming took off 4 bases at V and 0 bases at J, with 9 bases between the two ends. CDR3 length: 15 amino acids.

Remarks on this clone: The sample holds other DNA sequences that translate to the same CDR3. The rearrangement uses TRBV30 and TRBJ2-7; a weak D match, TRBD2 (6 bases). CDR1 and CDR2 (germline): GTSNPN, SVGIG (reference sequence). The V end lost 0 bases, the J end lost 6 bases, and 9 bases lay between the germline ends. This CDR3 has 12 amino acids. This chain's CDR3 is CAWSVTGVEQYF. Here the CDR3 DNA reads TGTGCCTGGAGTGTAACGGGAGTCGAGCAGTACTTC.

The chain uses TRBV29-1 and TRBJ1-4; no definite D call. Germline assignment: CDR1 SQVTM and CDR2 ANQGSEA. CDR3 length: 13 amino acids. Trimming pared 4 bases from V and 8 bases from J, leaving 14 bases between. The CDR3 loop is CSVVPTLGEKLFF. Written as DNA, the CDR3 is TGCAGCGTTGTCCCGACATTAGGGGAAAAACTGTTTTTT.

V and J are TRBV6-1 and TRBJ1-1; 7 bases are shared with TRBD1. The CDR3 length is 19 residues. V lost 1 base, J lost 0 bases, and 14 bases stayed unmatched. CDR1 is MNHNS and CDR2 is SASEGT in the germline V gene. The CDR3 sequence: CASSEGRLGTVTMNTEAFF. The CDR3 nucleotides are TGTGCCAGCAGTGAAGGTCGTTTGGGGACAGTCACCATGAACACTGAAGCTTTCTTT.

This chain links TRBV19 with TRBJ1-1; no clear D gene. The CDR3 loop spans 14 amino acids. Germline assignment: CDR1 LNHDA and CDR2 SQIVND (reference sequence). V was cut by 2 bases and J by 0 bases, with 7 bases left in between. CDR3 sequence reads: CASSITQVNTEAFF. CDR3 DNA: TGTGCCAGTAGTATAACTCAGGTGAACACTGAAGCTTTCTTT.

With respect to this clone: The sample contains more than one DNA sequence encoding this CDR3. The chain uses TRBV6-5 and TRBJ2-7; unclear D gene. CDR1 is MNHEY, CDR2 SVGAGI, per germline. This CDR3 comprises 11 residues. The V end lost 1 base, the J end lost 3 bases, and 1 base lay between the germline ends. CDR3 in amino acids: CASSYFYEQYF. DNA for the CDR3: TGTGCCAGCAGTTACTTCTACGAGCAGTACTTC.

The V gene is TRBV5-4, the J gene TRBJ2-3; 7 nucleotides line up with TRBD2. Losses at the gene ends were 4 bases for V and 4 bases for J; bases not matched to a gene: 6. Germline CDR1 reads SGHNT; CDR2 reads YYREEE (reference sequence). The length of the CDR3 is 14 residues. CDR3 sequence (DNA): TGTGCCAGCAGCACCGCGGGGGTCGCAGATACGCAGTATTTT. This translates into CASSTAGVADTQYF.

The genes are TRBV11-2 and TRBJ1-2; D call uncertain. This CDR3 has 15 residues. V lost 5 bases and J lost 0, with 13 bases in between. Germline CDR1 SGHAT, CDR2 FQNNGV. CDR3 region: CASSPAGPANYGYTF. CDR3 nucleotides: TGTGCCAGCAGCCCCGCGGGCCCCGCTAACTATGGCTACACCTTC.